A single sample is the source of the 17 T cell receptor beta chains below, sequenced in a study of cytomegalovirus exposure and HLA in healthy donors. Primers: 60 Vbeta forward and 13 Jbeta reverse. Profiling relied on immunoSEQ multiplex PCR, and the TCRdb table lists in-frame clones only, not all of them. The data hold approximately 80,000 clones, with about 77% observed a single time. Sequenced sample: PBMCs. These receptors came from a man between 60 and 75 years old in good health and CMV-seronegative.

Remarks on this clone: The same CDR3 is also encoded by other DNA sequences in this sample. This chain connects TRBV5-1 to TRBJ1-2, with 7 bases aligning to TRBD1. This CDR3 is 12 amino acids long. The trim removed 0 bases at V and 8 bases at J, leaving 1 base unmatched. CDR1 and CDR2 from the germline V gene are SGHRS and YFSETQ. The CDR3 protein is CASSLDRGGYTF. The CDR3 DNA follows: TGCGCCAGCAGCTTGGACAGGGGAGGCTACACCTTC.

This clone was found a few times. This chain joins TRBV2 and TRBJ2-7; D uncertain. Trimming took 7 bases from V and 0 from J, leaving 7 bases between them. This CDR3 has 12 amino acids. Germline V CDR1 and CDR2: SNHLY, FYNNEI. CDR3 sequence (DNA): TGTGCCAGCACTTTGAGCTCCTACGAGCAGTACTTC. Its translation: CASTLSSYEQYF.

This chain uses TRBV10-3 with TRBJ1-2; D remains unclear. CDR1 and CDR2 (germline): ENHRY, SYGVKD. The CDR3 loop spans 13 amino acids. Trimming took off 4 bases at V and 6 bases at J, with 12 bases between the two ends. The CDR3 DNA is TGTGCCATCAGTGGGGCTAAATGGGATGGCTACACCTTC. It translates to CAISGAKWDGYTF.

Concerning this clone: This CDR3 is also generated by other DNA sequences in the sample. J is TRBJ1-3 and V is TRBV9; 8 bases agree with TRBD1. Trimming removed 3 bases from V and 0 bases from J; junction bases left unmatched: 5. The CDR3 totals 16 residues. In germline, CDR1 is SGDLS, CDR2 YYNGEE. CDR3 bases: TGTGCCAGCAGCGCGGGACAGGTCAGCTCTGGAAACACCATATATTTT. As protein: CASSAGQVSSGNTIYF.

This clone was seen a few times. V is TRBV11-2 and J is TRBJ1-1, with D perhaps matching TRBD1 (6 bases). Germline CDR1 and CDR2: SGHAT and FQNNGV. This CDR3 has 11 amino acids. Between the trimmed V and J ends, which lost 3 bases and 10 bases, there was a span of 9 bases. The CDR3 DNA reads TGTGCCAGCAGCTTCTTACAGGGAGCTTTCTTT. It translates to CASSFLQGAFF.

The gene calls are TRBV19 and TRBJ1-2; TRBD1 matches 7 bases. With V trimmed by 3 bases and J by 5 bases, 6 bases remained unmatched. In germline, CDR1 is LNHDA, CDR2 SQIVND (reference sequence). The CDR3 totals 14 residues. The CDR3 protein is CASSISGGLYGYTF. CDR3 sequence (DNA): TGTGCCAGTAGTATTTCAGGGGGATTGTATGGCTACACCTTC.

CDR3 nucleotide sequence: TGTGCCTGGAGTACCTACAGGGGGCAAAAGACCCAGTACTTC. This gives the protein CAWSTYRGQKTQYF. The chain is built from TRBV30 and TRBJ2-5; TRBD1 matches at 9 bases. This CDR3 spans 14 amino acids. V was clipped by 2 bases and J by 6 bases; unmatched bases: 7. Per the germline V gene, CDR1 is GTSNPN and CDR2 is SVGIG (reference sequence).

This clone was counted once. The gene calls are TRBV4-2 and TRBJ2-3, with D tentatively TRBD2 (5 bases). The CDR3 has 14 amino acids. The germline V gene has CDR1 LGHNA and CDR2 YNFKEQ. V lost 4 bases to trimming and J lost 6 bases, with 14 bases between them. CDR3 protein: CASSLDPAGDTQYF. CDR3 nucleotide sequence: TGTGCCAGCAGCCTGGACCCTGCGGGCGATACGCAGTATTTT.

Only one count was recorded for this clone. The chain employs TRBV4-1 and TRBJ2-1; tentative D call: TRBD1 (5 bases). The V and J ends lost 1 base and 0 bases respectively, with 16 bases between them. The CDR3 runs to 18 residues. Germline V gene data show CDR1 as MGHRA and CDR2 as YSYEKL. The CDR3 sequence is CASSQVRGGPSSYNEQFF. The CDR3 DNA follows: TGCGCCAGCAGCCAAGTAAGGGGCGGACCGAGCTCCTACAATGAGCAGTTCTTC.

V usage is TRBV7-8 and J usage is TRBJ2-7, with 8 bases lining up with TRBD1. This CDR3 spans 17 amino acids. The V and J ends lost 1 base and 4 bases, in that order; junction bases with no gene match: 12. CDR1 is SGHVS, CDR2 FQNEAQ, per germline. The CDR3 loop reads CASSLGRTGYSNYEQYF. CDR3 sequence (DNA): TGTGCCAGCAGCTTAGGGAGGACAGGGTACTCCAATTACGAGCAGTACTTC. The full variable domain, completed using reference TRBV7-8 and TRBJ2-7, is GAGVSQSPRYKVAKRGQDVALRCDPISGHVSLFWYQQALGQGPEFLTYFQNEAQLDKSGLPSDRFFAERPEGSVSTLKIQRTQQEDSAVYLCASSLGRTGYSNYEQYFGPGTRLTVT.

The chain carries TRBV10-3 and TRBJ1-6; 7 bases map to TRBD1. The V gene end was trimmed by 3 bases and the J gene end by 6 bases; junction bases not matched to a gene: 8. Looked up from germline, CDR1 is ENHRY and CDR2 is SYGVKD. The CDR3 has 16 amino acids. This chain's CDR3 is CAISELQGTSNSPLHF. CDR3 bases: TGTGCCATCAGTGAACTACAGGGGACAAGTAATTCACCCCTCCACTTT.

V is TRBV7-3 and J is TRBJ2-1; possible D gene TRBD1, 6 bases. Trimming took 3 bases from V and 5 from J, leaving 8 bases between them. Per the germline V gene, CDR1 is SGHTA and CDR2 is FQGTGA. The CDR3 consists of 13 residues. The CDR3 DNA follows: TGTGCCAGCAGCTTCGACAGGAACAATGAGCAGTTCTTC. It codes for CASSFDRNNEQFF.

The rearrangement links TRBV14 to TRBJ1-3, with 8 positions matching TRBD1. CDR3 length: 16 residues. The germline V gene has CDR1 SGHDN and CDR2 FVKESK. The J segment lost 2 bases and the V segment lost 0 bases, leaving 3 bases of the junction unmatched. DNA for the CDR3: TGTGCCAGCAGCCAAGATGGCAGGGGGCCTGGAAACACCATATATTTT. Protein product: CASSQDGRGPGNTIYF.

This sequence joins TRBV6-1 and TRBJ2-7, with 9 bases that match TRBD1. Germline loops: CDR1 MNHNS, CDR2 SASEGT. The CDR3 loop spans 15 amino acids. Trimming cost V 6 bases and J 2 bases; bases outside gene matches: 8. CDR3 loop: CASRLGQGAAYEQYF. CDR3 DNA sequence: TGTGCCAGCAGGTTGGGACAGGGAGCGGCCTACGAGCAGTACTTC.

The rearrangement uses TRBV10-2 and TRBJ1-2, with TRBD1 identical over 8 bases. Losses at the gene ends were 0 bases for V and 3 bases for J; bases not matched to a gene: 3. The CDR3 spans 15 residues. The germline CDR1 and CDR2 sequences are WSHSY and SAAADI. CDR3 nucleotide sequence: TGCGCCAGCAGTGAGTCTGGACAGGGAGACTATGGCTACACCTTC. It encodes CASSESGQGDYGYTF.

The chain has TRBV11-1 and TRBJ1-2, with 10 bases fitting TRBD1. V was clipped by 5 bases and J by 2 bases; unmatched bases: 8. The CDR3 is 16 amino acids. Per germline, CDR1 SGHAT and CDR2 FQDESV (reference sequence). CDR3 in amino acids: CASSIPGQGTNYGYTF. The CDR3 DNA reads TGTGCCAGCAGCATACCGGGACAGGGGACGAACTATGGCTACACCTTC.

This clone appeared a few times. CDR3: CAISESGGWNTEAFF. The CDR3 bases are TGTGCCATCAGTGAGTCGGGGGGGTGGAACACTGAAGCTTTCTTT. The gene calls are TRBV10-3 and TRBJ1-1; a possible D gene is TRBD1 (5 bases). The CDR3 is made up of 15 amino acids. With 0 bases removed from V and 1 base from J, the gap between germline ends came to 9 bases. Germline CDR1 is ENHRY and CDR2 is SYGVKD.